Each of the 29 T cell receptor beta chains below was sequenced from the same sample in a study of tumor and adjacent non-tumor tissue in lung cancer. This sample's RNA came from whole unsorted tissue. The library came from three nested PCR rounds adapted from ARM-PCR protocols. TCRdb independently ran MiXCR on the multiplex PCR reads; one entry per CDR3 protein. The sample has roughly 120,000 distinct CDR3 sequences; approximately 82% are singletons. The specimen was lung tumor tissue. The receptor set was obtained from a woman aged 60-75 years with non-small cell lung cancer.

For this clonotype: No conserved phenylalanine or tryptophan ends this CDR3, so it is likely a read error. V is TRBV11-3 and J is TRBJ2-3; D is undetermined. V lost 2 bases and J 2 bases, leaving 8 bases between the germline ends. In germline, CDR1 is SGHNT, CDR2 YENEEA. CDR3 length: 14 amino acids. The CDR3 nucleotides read TGTGCCAGCAGCTTAACAGAAGACACAGATACGCAGTATTTG. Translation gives CASSLTEDTDTQYL.

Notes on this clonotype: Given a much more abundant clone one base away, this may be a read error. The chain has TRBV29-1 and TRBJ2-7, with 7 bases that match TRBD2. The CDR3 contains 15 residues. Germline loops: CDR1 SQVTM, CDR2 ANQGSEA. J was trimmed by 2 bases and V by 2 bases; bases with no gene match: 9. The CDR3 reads CSVERLARRPYEQYF. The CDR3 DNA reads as TGCAGCGTTGAACGACTAGCTCGGAGACCCTACGAGCAGTACTTC.

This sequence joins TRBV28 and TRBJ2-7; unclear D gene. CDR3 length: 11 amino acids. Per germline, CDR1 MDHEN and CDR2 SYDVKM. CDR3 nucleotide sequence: TGTGCCAGCAGTTTAAGGCCCGAGCAATACGTC. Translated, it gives CASSLRPEQYV.

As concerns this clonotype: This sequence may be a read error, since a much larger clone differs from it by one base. CDR3 nucleotides: TGCGCCAGCAGCCAATATCTAGAGACTGGAAACACCATATATTTT. Its translation: CASSQYLETGNTIYF. The chain carries TRBV4-3 and TRBJ1-3; D gene unclear. The CDR3 has 15 residues. Germline V gives CDR1 LGHNA, CDR2 YSLEER. V lost 2 bases and J lost 2, with 10 bases in between.

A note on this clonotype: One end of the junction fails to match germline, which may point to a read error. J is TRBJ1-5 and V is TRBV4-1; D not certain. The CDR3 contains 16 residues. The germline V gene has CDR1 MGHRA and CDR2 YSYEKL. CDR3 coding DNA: TGCGGCAGCAGCCAAGCCCCTGGAATCGAGGTGGTGGCCCAGCATTTT. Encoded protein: CGSSQAPGIEVVAQHF.

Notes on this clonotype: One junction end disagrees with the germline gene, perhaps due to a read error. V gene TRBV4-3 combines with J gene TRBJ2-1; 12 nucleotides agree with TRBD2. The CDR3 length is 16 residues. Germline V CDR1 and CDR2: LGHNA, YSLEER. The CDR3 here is CASIQGTSGRLNEQSF. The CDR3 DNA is TGCGCCAGCATCCAAGGAACTAGCGGGAGGTTGAATGAGCAGTCCTTC.

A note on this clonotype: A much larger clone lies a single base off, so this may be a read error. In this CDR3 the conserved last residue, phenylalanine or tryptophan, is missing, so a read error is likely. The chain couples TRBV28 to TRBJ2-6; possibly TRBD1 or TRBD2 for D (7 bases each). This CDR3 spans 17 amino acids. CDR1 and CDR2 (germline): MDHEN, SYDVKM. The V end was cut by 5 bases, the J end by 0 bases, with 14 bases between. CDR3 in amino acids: CASSPQGGSSGANVLTL. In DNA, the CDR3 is TGTGCCAGCAGTCCCCAGGGGGGGAGCTCTGGGGCCAACGTCCTGACTTTG.

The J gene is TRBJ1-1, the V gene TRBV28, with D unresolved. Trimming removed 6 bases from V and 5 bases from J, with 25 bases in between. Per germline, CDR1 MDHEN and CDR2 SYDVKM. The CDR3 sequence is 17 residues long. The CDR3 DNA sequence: TGTGCCAGCAGCACTCTCATCGGGATAGTTGGGGAAACTGAAGCTTTCTTT. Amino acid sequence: CASSTLIGIVGETEAFF.

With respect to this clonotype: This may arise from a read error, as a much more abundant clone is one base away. The chain's CDR3 is CASTKPTRQGEGGYTF. CDR3 sequence (DNA): TGTGCCAGCACCAAGCCCACGAGACAGGGGGAGGGTGGCTACACCTTC. The V and J genes are TRBV28 and TRBJ1-2; TRBD1 aligns across 9 bases. Germline CDR1 is MDHEN and CDR2 is SYDVKM. The CDR3 spans 16 residues. Unmatched junction bases numbered 16, after V lost 7 bases and J lost 7 bases.

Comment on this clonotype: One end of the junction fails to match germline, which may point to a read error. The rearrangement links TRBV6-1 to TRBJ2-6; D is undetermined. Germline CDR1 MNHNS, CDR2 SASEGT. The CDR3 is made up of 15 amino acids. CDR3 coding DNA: TGTGTCAGCAGTCCTCATAGCTCTGGGGCCAACGTCCTGACTTTC. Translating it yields CVSSPHSSGANVLTF.

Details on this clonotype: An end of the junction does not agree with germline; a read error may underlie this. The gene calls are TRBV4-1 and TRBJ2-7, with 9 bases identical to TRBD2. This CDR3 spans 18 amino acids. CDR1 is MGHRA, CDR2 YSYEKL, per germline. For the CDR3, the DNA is TGCGCCAACAGCCGGAAAGTTAGTCTAGCGGGGATTTACTACGAGCAGTACTTC. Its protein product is CANSRKVSLAGIYYEQYF.

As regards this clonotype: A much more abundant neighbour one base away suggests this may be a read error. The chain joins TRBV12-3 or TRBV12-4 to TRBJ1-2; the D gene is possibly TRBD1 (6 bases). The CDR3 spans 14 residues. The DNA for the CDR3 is TGTGCCAGCACCTTGAGGACAGCTAACTATGACTACACCTTC. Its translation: CASTLRTANYDYTF.

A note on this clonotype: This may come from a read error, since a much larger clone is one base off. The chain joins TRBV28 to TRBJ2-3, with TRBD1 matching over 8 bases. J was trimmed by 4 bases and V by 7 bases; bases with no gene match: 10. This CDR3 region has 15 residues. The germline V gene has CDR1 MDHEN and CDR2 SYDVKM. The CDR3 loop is CASIFSTGGADTQYF. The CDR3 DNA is TGTGCCAGCATTTTTTCCACAGGGGGTGCAGATACGCAGTATTTT.

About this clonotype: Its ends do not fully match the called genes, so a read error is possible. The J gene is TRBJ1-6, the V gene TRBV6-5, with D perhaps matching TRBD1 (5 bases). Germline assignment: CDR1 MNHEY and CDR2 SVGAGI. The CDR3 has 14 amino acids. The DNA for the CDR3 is TGTGCCAGCAGTTACTCGTCAGGGAATTCACCCCGCCACTTT. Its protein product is CASSYSSGNSPRHF.

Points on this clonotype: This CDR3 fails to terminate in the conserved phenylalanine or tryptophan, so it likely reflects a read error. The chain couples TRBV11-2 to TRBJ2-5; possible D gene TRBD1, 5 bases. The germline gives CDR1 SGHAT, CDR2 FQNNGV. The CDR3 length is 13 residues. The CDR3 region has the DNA TGTGTCAGCAGCTTAGAGATGGGGCAGACCCAGTACATC. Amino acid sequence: CVSSLEMGQTQYI.

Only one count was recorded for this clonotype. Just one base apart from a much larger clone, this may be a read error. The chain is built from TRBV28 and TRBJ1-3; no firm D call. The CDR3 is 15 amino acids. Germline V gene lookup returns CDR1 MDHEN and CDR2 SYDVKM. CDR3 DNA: TGTGCCATCAGTTTGTCCGGGGTGGTCGGAAACACCATATATTTT. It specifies CAISLSGVVGNTIYF.

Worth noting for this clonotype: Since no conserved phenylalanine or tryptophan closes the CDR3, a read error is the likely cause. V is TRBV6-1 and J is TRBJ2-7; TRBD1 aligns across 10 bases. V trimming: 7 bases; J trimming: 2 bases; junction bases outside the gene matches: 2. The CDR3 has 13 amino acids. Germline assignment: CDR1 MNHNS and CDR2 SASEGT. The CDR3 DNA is TGTGCCAGCACTGACAGGGGGCCCTACGAGCAGTACTAC. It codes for CASTDRGPYEQYY.

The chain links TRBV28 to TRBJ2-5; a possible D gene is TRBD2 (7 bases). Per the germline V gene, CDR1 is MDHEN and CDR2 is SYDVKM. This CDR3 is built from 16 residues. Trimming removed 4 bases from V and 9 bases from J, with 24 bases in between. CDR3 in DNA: TGTGCCAGCAGTTACCTAGGGGGGGGGCACCGGGAGCCCCAGTACTTC. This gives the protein CASSYLGGGHREPQYF.

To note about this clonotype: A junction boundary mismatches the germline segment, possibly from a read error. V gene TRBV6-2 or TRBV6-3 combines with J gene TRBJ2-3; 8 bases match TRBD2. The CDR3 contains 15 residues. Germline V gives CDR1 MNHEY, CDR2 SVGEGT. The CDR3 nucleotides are TGTGCCCGCAGCTACGGGACTAGGCAAACAGATACGCAGTATTTT. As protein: CARSYGTRQTDTQYF.

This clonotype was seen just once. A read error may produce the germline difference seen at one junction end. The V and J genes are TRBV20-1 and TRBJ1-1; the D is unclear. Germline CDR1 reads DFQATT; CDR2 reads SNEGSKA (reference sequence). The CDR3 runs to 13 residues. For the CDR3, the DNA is TGCAGTGCTACCCCGGGAGCCAAGACTGACGCTTTCTTT. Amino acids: CSATPGAKTDAFF.

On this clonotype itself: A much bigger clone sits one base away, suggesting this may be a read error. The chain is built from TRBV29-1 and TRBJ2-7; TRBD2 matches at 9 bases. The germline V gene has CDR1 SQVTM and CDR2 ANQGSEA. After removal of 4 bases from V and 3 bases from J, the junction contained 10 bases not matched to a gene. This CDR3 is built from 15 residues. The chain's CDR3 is CSVAGGLAGYYEQYF. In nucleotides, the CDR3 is TGCAGCGTTGCGGGTGGCCTAGCGGGGTACTACGAGCAGTACTTC.

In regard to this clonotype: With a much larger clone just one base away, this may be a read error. CDR3 DNA sequence: TGCGCCAGCAGTGACCCCTTCGCCTCGGGGAATGAGCAGTTCTTC. As protein: CASSDPFASGNEQFF. This chain links TRBV10-2 with TRBJ2-1, with a weak D call TRBD2 (5 bases). Germline V CDR1 and CDR2: WSHSY, SAAADI. The germline V and J ends were trimmed by 3 bases and 7 bases, with 16 bases remaining between them. The CDR3 contains 15 residues.

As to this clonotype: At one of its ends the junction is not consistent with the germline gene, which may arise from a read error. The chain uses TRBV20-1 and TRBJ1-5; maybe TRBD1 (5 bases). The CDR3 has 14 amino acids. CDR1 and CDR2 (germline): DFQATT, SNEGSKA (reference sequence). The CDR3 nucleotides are TGCAGTGCTTACCCTGGACATAGCGATCAGCCCCAGCATTTT. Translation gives CSAYPGHSDQPQHF.

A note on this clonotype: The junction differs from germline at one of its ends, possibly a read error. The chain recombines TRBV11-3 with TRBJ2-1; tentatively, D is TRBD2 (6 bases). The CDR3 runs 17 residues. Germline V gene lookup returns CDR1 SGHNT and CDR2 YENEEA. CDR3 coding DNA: TGTGCCAACAGCTTGGAGTTGACTAGTGGGAGCCACAATGTGCAGCTCTTC. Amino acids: CANSLELTSGSHNVQLF.

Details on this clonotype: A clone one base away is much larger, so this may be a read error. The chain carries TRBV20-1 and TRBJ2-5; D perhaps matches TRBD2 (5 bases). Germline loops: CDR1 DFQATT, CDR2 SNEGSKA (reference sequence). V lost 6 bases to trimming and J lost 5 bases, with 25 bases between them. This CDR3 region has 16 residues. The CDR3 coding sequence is TGCAGTGCATTTGCTGCGGGTCAGACCTGTCGGGAGACCCAGTACTTC. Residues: CSAFAAGQTCRETQYF.

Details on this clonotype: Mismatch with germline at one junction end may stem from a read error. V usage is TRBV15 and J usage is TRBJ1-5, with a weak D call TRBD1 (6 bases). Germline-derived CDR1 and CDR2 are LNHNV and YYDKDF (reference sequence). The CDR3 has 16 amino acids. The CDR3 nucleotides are TGTACCACCAGCAGAGATTCACAGGGTCGCTATCAGCCCCAGCAATTT. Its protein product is CTTSRDSQGRYQPQQF.

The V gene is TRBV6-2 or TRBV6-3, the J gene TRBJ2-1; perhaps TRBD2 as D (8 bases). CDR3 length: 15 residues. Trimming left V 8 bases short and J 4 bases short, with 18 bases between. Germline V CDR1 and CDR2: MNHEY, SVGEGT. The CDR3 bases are TGTGCCAGCCGCCGACAGGGACTAGATTACAATGAGCAGTTCTTC. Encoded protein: CASRRQGLDYNEQFF.

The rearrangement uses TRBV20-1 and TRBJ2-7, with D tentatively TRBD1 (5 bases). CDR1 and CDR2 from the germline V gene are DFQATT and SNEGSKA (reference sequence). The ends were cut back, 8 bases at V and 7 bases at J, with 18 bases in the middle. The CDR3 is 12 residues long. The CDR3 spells CSTCGQTVEQYF. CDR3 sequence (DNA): TGCAGTACTTGCGGACAAACGGTGGAGCAGTACTTC.

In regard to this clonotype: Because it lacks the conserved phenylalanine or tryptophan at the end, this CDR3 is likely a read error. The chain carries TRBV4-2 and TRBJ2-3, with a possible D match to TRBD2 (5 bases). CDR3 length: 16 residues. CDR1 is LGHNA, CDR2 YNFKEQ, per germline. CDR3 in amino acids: CASSQEGTSPGYTQYL. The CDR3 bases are TGTGCCAGTAGCCAAGAGGGTACTTCCCCGGGATATACGCAGTATTTG.